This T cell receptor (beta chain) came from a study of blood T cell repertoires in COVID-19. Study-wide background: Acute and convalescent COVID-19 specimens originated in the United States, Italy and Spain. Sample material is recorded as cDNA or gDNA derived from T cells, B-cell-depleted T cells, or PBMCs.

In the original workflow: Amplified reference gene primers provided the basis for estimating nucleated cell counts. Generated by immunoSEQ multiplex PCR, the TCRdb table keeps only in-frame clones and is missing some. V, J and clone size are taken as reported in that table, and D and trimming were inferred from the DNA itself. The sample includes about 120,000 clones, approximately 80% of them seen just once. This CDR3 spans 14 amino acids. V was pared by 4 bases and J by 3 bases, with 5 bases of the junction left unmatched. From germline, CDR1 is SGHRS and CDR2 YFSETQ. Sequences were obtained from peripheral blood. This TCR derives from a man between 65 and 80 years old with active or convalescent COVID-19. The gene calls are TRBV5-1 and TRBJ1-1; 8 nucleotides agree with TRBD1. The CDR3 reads CASSVDRVDTEAFF. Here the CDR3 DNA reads TGCGCCAGCAGCGTGGACAGGGTGGACACTGAAGCTTTCTTT. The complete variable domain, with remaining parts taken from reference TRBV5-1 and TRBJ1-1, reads KAGVTQTPRYLIKTRGQQVTLSCSPISGHRSVSWYQQTPGQGLQFLFEYFSETQRNKGNFPGRFSGRQFSNSRSEMNVSTLELGDSALYLCASSVDRVDTEAFFGQGTRLTVV.